These T cell receptor beta chains were read from a single sample in a study of shared clonotypes between healthy human individuals. Clones were sequenced by immunoSEQ multiplex PCR, and TCRdb holds only the in-frame ones, with some missing. In the table there are under 2,500,000 clones, nearly 97% of which are singletons. The sequencing input was naive CD4+ T cells sorted from blood. These receptors were taken from a man younger than 35 in good health. The CDR3 runs from the conserved cysteine through the conserved F or W. The order of the fields is D gene, CDR3 length, V gene, J gene, clone size, CDR3 DNA, CDR3 protein. The D gene is left open where the match is weak. Clone size is shown for a subset of rows, as once, few, many or a class of expanded clone.

D gene: -; CDR3 length: 13; V gene: TRBV5-8; J gene: TRBJ2-3; clone size: -; CDR3 DNA: TGTGCCAGCAGCTTGCTCGGGGGAGATACGCAGTATTTT; CDR3 protein: CASSLLGGDTQYF
D gene: -; CDR3 length: 15; V gene: TRBV30; J gene: TRBJ2-7; clone size: -; CDR3 DNA: TGTGCCTTCTCGCCGCGAGGGACTTCCTACTACGAGCAGTACTTC; CDR3 protein: CAFSPRGTSYYEQYF
D gene: TRBD1; CDR3 length: 15; V gene: TRBV5-4; J gene: TRBJ1-3; clone size: once; CDR3 DNA: TGTGCCAGCAGCTTGAACAGGGGTGGTGGAAACACCATATATTTT; CDR3 protein: CASSLNRGGGNTIYF
D gene: -; CDR3 length: 16; V gene: TRBV5-1; J gene: TRBJ2-5; clone size: -; CDR3 DNA: TGCGCCAGCAGCTTGGGAGGCAGTAGCCTCCAAGAGACCCAGTACTTC; CDR3 protein: CASSLGGSSLQETQYF
D gene: -; CDR3 length: 13; V gene: TRBV27; J gene: TRBJ1-5; clone size: -; CDR3 DNA: TGTGCCAGCAGTTTACGGAGCAATCAGCCCCAGCATTTT; CDR3 protein: CASSLRSNQPQHF
D gene: TRBD1; CDR3 length: 15; V gene: TRBV5-6; J gene: TRBJ2-5; clone size: -; CDR3 DNA: TGTGCCAGCAGCTTGGGACAGGGGGCGTTGGGGACCCAGTACTTC; CDR3 protein: CASSLGQGALGTQYF
D gene: -; CDR3 length: 14; V gene: TRBV6-5; J gene: TRBJ2-7; clone size: once; CDR3 DNA: TGTGCCACCCGAAGGAATTTATTCTCCTACGAGCAGTACTTC; CDR3 protein: CATRRNLFSYEQYF
D gene: -; CDR3 length: 11; V gene: TRBV5-1; J gene: TRBJ2-7; clone size: once; CDR3 DNA: TGCGCCAGCAGATCAGGAGGGGAGCAGTACTTC; CDR3 protein: CASRSGGEQYF
D gene: TRBD2; CDR3 length: 13; V gene: TRBV29-1; J gene: TRBJ2-7; clone size: -; CDR3 DNA: TGCAGCGTTGGTAGGACTAGCGACTACGAGCAGTACTTC; CDR3 protein: CSVGRTSDYEQYF
D gene: -; CDR3 length: 16; V gene: TRBV4-1; J gene: TRBJ2-2; clone size: -; CDR3 DNA: TGCGCCAGCAGCCAAGATTTGGGGTCTAAAACCGGGGAGCTGTTTTTT; CDR3 protein: CASSQDLGSKTGELFF
D gene: TRBD1; CDR3 length: 20; V gene: TRBV12-5; J gene: TRBJ2-6; clone size: -; CDR3 DNA: TGTGCTAGTGGTCAGGGGGCCACCGTTCTTCCATATTCTGGGGCCAACGTCCTGACTTTC; CDR3 protein: CASGQGATVLPYSGANVLTF
D gene: -; CDR3 length: 15; V gene: TRBV30; J gene: TRBJ2-7; clone size: -; CDR3 DNA: TGTGCCTGGACCGCCAACGGGAAAGGTACCTACGAGCAGTACTTC; CDR3 protein: CAWTANGKGTYEQYF
D gene: TRBD1; CDR3 length: 14; V gene: TRBV10-3; J gene: TRBJ1-5; clone size: -; CDR3 DNA: TGTGCCATCAGTGGGACAGGCCCCAATCAGCCCCAGCATTTT; CDR3 protein: CAISGTGPNQPQHF
D gene: -; CDR3 length: 11; V gene: TRBV20-1; J gene: TRBJ2-1; clone size: -; CDR3 DNA: TGCAGTGCTAGAGAGAGTCATGAGCAGTTCTTC; CDR3 protein: CSARESHEQFF
D gene: -; CDR3 length: 12; V gene: TRBV9; J gene: TRBJ2-5; clone size: -; CDR3 DNA: TGTGCCAGCAGCGTAGAATCTGGTGCCCAGTACTTC; CDR3 protein: CASSVESGAQYF
D gene: -; CDR3 length: 13; V gene: TRBV19; J gene: TRBJ1-2; clone size: -; CDR3 DNA: TGTGCCAGTTCCAGGGGTCTTAACTATGGCTACACCTTC; CDR3 protein: CASSRGLNYGYTF
D gene: -; CDR3 length: 13; V gene: TRBV6-5; J gene: TRBJ1-6; clone size: -; CDR3 DNA: TGTGCCAGCAGGTTTCGACAGGATTCACCCCTCCACTTT; CDR3 protein: CASRFRQDSPLHF
D gene: -; CDR3 length: 15; V gene: TRBV11-2; J gene: TRBJ1-1; clone size: -; CDR3 DNA: TGTGCCAGCAGCTTTTTCCGGACAGAGACCACTGAAGCTTTCTTT; CDR3 protein: CASSFFRTETTEAFF
D gene: -; CDR3 length: 14; V gene: TRBV4-1; J gene: TRBJ1-2; clone size: -; CDR3 DNA: TGCGCCAGCAGCCAAGAGGAGAGTAACTATGGCTACACCTTC; CDR3 protein: CASSQEESNYGYTF
D gene: TRBD1; CDR3 length: 14; V gene: TRBV6-5; J gene: TRBJ2-3; clone size: -; CDR3 DNA: TGTGCCAGCAGTCTGGACAGGTTCACAGATACGCAGTATTTT; CDR3 protein: CASSLDRFTDTQYF
D gene: -; CDR3 length: 13; V gene: TRBV6-5; J gene: TRBJ2-7; clone size: -; CDR3 DNA: TGTGCCAGCAGGCCCGGAGCTTCCTACGAGCAGTACTTC; CDR3 protein: CASRPGASYEQYF
D gene: -; CDR3 length: 17; V gene: TRBV30; J gene: TRBJ1-5; clone size: -; CDR3 DNA: TGTGCCTGGAGCGTGAGGGTGGCCGGCTATAGCAATCAGCCCCAGCATTTT; CDR3 protein: CAWSVRVAGYSNQPQHF
D gene: -; CDR3 length: 16; V gene: TRBV5-4; J gene: TRBJ2-2; clone size: -; CDR3 DNA: TGTGCCAGCAGCGGAGAACCCACCCTCAACACCGGGGAGCTGTTTTTT; CDR3 protein: CASSGEPTLNTGELFF
D gene: TRBD2; CDR3 length: 16; V gene: TRBV5-4; J gene: TRBJ2-2; clone size: -; CDR3 DNA: TGTGCCAGCAGCTTGGGGCTAGCGGGAGTTACCGGGGAGCTGTTTTTT; CDR3 protein: CASSLGLAGVTGELFF
D gene: TRBD2; CDR3 length: 16; V gene: TRBV5-1; J gene: TRBJ2-5; clone size: -; CDR3 DNA: TGCGCCAGCAGCTTGAGCCCAGCGGGGGGCTCCGAGACCCAGTACTTC; CDR3 protein: CASSLSPAGGSETQYF
D gene: -; CDR3 length: 15; V gene: TRBV4-1; J gene: TRBJ2-7; clone size: -; CDR3 DNA: TGCGCCAGCAGCCAAGGGACTTCCTTTACCTACGAGCAGTACTTC; CDR3 protein: CASSQGTSFTYEQYF
D gene: -; CDR3 length: 15; V gene: TRBV7-9; J gene: TRBJ2-3; clone size: -; CDR3 DNA: TGTGCCAGCAGCTTAGGATCCAGGGCAGCAGATACGCAGTATTTT; CDR3 protein: CASSLGSRAADTQYF
D gene: -; CDR3 length: 13; V gene: TRBV7-2; J gene: TRBJ1-5; clone size: -; CDR3 DNA: TGTGCCAGCAGCTGGGACGGAAATCAGCCCCAGCATTTT; CDR3 protein: CASSWDGNQPQHF
D gene: -; CDR3 length: 15; V gene: TRBV5-1; J gene: TRBJ2-2; clone size: -; CDR3 DNA: TGCGCCAGCAGCTTCCAGGGGCCTAACACCGGGGAGCTGTTTTTT; CDR3 protein: CASSFQGPNTGELFF
D gene: TRBD1; CDR3 length: 13; V gene: TRBV29-1; J gene: TRBJ1-2; clone size: -; CDR3 DNA: TGCAGCTCAAGACAGGGGGCCAACTATGGCTACACCTTC; CDR3 protein: CSSRQGANYGYTF
D gene: -; CDR3 length: 15; V gene: TRBV7-2; J gene: TRBJ2-7; clone size: -; CDR3 DNA: TGTGCCAGCAGCTTAGTTACTCAGGGTTCCTACGAGCAGTACTTC; CDR3 protein: CASSLVTQGSYEQYF
D gene: TRBD1; CDR3 length: 14; V gene: TRBV5-1; J gene: TRBJ1-4; clone size: -; CDR3 DNA: TGCGCCAGCAGCGGGACAGGACCCGGGGAAAAACTGTTTTTT; CDR3 protein: CASSGTGPGEKLFF
D gene: -; CDR3 length: 15; V gene: TRBV2; J gene: TRBJ1-1; clone size: -; CDR3 DNA: TGTGCCAGCAACCACGAGGCAGAAATGAACACTGAAGCTTTCTTT; CDR3 protein: CASNHEAEMNTEAFF
D gene: -; CDR3 length: 12; V gene: TRBV10-3; J gene: TRBJ2-1; clone size: -; CDR3 DNA: TGTGCCATCAGTGCAGGGGACAATGAGCAGTTCTTC; CDR3 protein: CAISAGDNEQFF
D gene: -; CDR3 length: 13; V gene: TRBV7-9; J gene: TRBJ2-7; clone size: -; CDR3 DNA: TGTGCCAGCAGCTTTGACGGGTTCTACGAGCAGTACTTC; CDR3 protein: CASSFDGFYEQYF
D gene: TRBD1; CDR3 length: 18; V gene: TRBV11-1; J gene: TRBJ2-3; clone size: -; CDR3 DNA: TGTGCCAGCAGCTTAGGAGGCCGTTGGGACAGGGCCCCGGATACGCAGTATTTT; CDR3 protein: CASSLGGRWDRAPDTQYF
D gene: -; CDR3 length: 16; V gene: TRBV5-1; J gene: TRBJ2-5; clone size: -; CDR3 DNA: TGCGCCAGCAGCCTGCCGGAACTAGCTAGTCCTGAGACCCAGTACTTC; CDR3 protein: CASSLPELASPETQYF
D gene: -; CDR3 length: 13; V gene: TRBV7-6; J gene: TRBJ2-5; clone size: -; CDR3 DNA: TGTGCCAGCACCCCTTCGGAGGCTGGGACCCAGTACTTC; CDR3 protein: CASTPSEAGTQYF
D gene: -; CDR3 length: 15; V gene: TRBV6-1; J gene: TRBJ1-1; clone size: -; CDR3 DNA: TGTGCCACGACGTGGGGGGGAAGTGGAGGGACTGAAGCTTTCTTT; CDR3 protein: CATTWGGSGGTEAFF
D gene: -; CDR3 length: 14; V gene: TRBV27; J gene: TRBJ1-5; clone size: -; CDR3 DNA: TGTGCCAGCAGTTTAGGAGGGAGCAATCAGCCCCAGCATTTT; CDR3 protein: CASSLGGSNQPQHF
D gene: -; CDR3 length: 16; V gene: TRBV10-2; J gene: TRBJ1-5; clone size: -; CDR3 DNA: TGCGCCAGCAGTGACATTGAGGCAGGGTGGTATCAGCCCCAGCATTTT; CDR3 protein: CASSDIEAGWYQPQHF
D gene: -; CDR3 length: 11; V gene: TRBV28; J gene: TRBJ1-2; clone size: -; CDR3 DNA: TGTGCCAGCGGGGAGGGATATGGCTACACCTTC; CDR3 protein: CASGEGYGYTF
D gene: -; CDR3 length: 13; V gene: TRBV5-1; J gene: TRBJ2-7; clone size: -; CDR3 DNA: TGCGCCAGCAGCTTACTAGCTTCCTACGAGCAGTACTTC; CDR3 protein: CASSLLASYEQYF
D gene: -; CDR3 length: 12; V gene: TRBV7-2; J gene: TRBJ2-7; clone size: -; CDR3 DNA: TGTGCCAGCAGCTCGACCCGTTCGGGGCAGTACTTC; CDR3 protein: CASSSTRSGQYF
D gene: TRBD2; CDR3 length: 13; V gene: TRBV6-6; J gene: TRBJ2-3; clone size: -; CDR3 DNA: TGTGCCAGCACCGGACTAGCCCCAGATACGCAGTATTTT; CDR3 protein: CASTGLAPDTQYF